What follows are 30 T cell receptor beta chains derived from one specimen sequenced in a study of shared clonotypes between healthy human individuals. Here immunoSEQ multiplex PCR was the method, and the copy in TCRdb shows in-frame clones only, minus some. Of 1.6 million or so clones detected, roughly 97% appear once; the ten largest clones hold 1.2%. Source material: naive CD4+ T cells sorted from blood. Subset given: CD45RA+ positively selected. The source of these receptors is a man between 25 and 39 years old in good health.

This rearrangement joins TRBV7-9 to TRBJ1-5; D unresolved. The V and J ends lost 1 base and 2 bases respectively, with 15 bases between them. CDR1 is SEHNR and CDR2 is FQNEAQ in the germline V gene (reference sequence). The CDR3 spans 17 residues. Written as DNA, the CDR3 is TGTGCCAGCAGCTTAGGGGAGGGATTTGGGGGCAATCAGCCCCAGCATTTT. It is translated as CASSLGEGFGGNQPQHF.

The chain carries TRBV10-3 and TRBJ1-1, with D perhaps matching TRBD1 (6 bases). The CDR3 contains 15 residues. Germline CDR1 and CDR2: ENHRY and SYGVKD. Trimming removed 6 bases at V and 4 bases at J, with 18 bases between. CDR3 in DNA: TGTGCCATCAGGTCGCTCGGGGGGCTGAGCACTGAAGCTTTCTTT. This translates into CAIRSLGGLSTEAFF.

V usage is TRBV18 and J usage is TRBJ2-3; D may be TRBD1 or TRBD2 (6 bases each). Germline loops: CDR1 KGHSH, CDR2 LQKENI. The CDR3 sequence is 15 residues long. V was cut by 3 bases and J by 0 bases, with 10 bases left in between. The CDR3 DNA is TGTGCCAGCTCACCGGCGGGACAAAGCACAGATACGCAGTATTTT. Its translation: CASSPAGQSTDTQYF.

The rearrangement links TRBV12-2 to TRBJ2-5; TRBD1 reflects the table's D call only, with no check against the DNA. TRBV12-2 is given as a pseudogene. This CDR3 has 16 amino acids. The CDR3 DNA reads TGTGCAAGTCGCATCCGGGACAGGGGTTGGAAAGAGACCCAGTACTTC. Translating it yields CASRIRDRGWKETQYF.

The chain couples TRBV18 to TRBJ2-7; either TRBD1 or TRBD2 may fit D (6 bases each). Between the trimmed V and J ends, which lost 4 bases and 7 bases, there was a span of 11 bases. This CDR3 spans 12 amino acids. CDR1 is KGHSH, CDR2 LQKENI, per germline. CDR3 in amino acids: CASSHKGGEQYF. CDR3 coding DNA: TGTGCCAGCTCACACAAGGGGGGAGAGCAGTACTTC.

DNA for the CDR3: TGTGCCAGCAGCGTCACCGGGACAGGGGAATTTGGCTACACCTTC. Residues: CASSVTGTGEFGYTF. The chain has TRBV9 and TRBJ1-2; 10 nucleotides match TRBD1. Per germline, CDR1 SGDLS and CDR2 YYNGEE. V lost 2 bases and J lost 7; bases outside the gene matches: 8. The CDR3 has 15 amino acids.

The V gene is TRBV5-1, the J gene TRBJ2-7, with 16 bases lining up with TRBD2. This CDR3 is 16 amino acids long. The ends lost 3 bases at V and 2 bases at J; junction bases unmatched: 2. The germline gives CDR1 SGHRS, CDR2 YFSETQ. CDR3 amino acids: CASSSGLAGGPYEQYF. The CDR3 nucleotides are TGCGCCAGCAGCTCGGGACTAGCGGGAGGGCCCTACGAGCAGTACTTC.

The gene calls are TRBV27 and TRBJ1-5; D is possibly TRBD1 (5 bases). The CDR3 runs to 16 residues. Germline CDR1 and CDR2: MNHEY and SMNVEV (reference sequence). Trimming pared 5 bases from V and 6 bases from J, leaving 20 bases between. The CDR3 coding sequence is TGTGCCAGCAGTAGCAATGCGGGGGTGGGTAGTCAGCCCCAGCATTTT. Its translation: CASSSNAGVGSQPQHF.

J is TRBJ2-3 and V is TRBV2; D gene ambiguous. Between the trimmed V and J ends, which lost 2 bases and 4 bases, there was a span of 4 bases. The CDR3 spans 12 residues. Germline lookup yields CDR1 SNHLY and CDR2 FYNNEI. CDR3 nucleotide sequence: TGTGCCAGCAGTGAATATGCAGATACGCAGTATTTT. Translation: CASSEYADTQYF.

The chain is built from TRBV7-8 and TRBJ2-7; 7 bases map to TRBD2. Germline-derived CDR1 and CDR2 are SGHVS and FQNEAQ. J gave up 2 bases and V 0 bases, and 4 bases lay outside the gene matches. The length of the CDR3 is 15 residues. CDR3 DNA: TGTGCCAGCAGCTTAGCGGAGCGGGGAACCTACGAGCAGTACTTC. This codes for CASSLAERGTYEQYF.

The chain joins TRBV15 to TRBJ2-7; the match to TRBD1 covers 9 bases. The V gene's germline CDR1 is LNHNV and CDR2 YYDKDF (reference sequence). The CDR3 loop spans 14 amino acids. Unmatched junction bases numbered 0, after V lost 3 bases and J lost 0 bases. The CDR3 sequence is CATSRTGGSYEQYF. CDR3 DNA: TGTGCCACCAGCAGGACAGGGGGCTCCTACGAGCAGTACTTC.

This chain links TRBV29-1 with TRBJ1-5, with unresolved D. The CDR3 covers 12 residues. Trimming took off 4 bases at V and 2 bases at J, with 6 bases between the two ends. Looked up from germline, CDR1 is SQVTM and CDR2 is ANQGSEA. The CDR3 DNA reads TGCAGCGTTGTTCTTGGCAATCAGCCCCAGCATTTT. Encoded protein: CSVVLGNQPQHF.

This chain links TRBV4-1 with TRBJ2-6; 8 bases are a match to TRBD1. The V segment lost 1 base and the J segment 3 bases; nucleotides outside the gene matches: 8. The CDR3 totals 18 residues. Germline CDR1 and CDR2: MGHRA and YSYEKL. CDR3 sequence (DNA): TGCGCCAGCAGCCAAGTCAGTCAGGGGGCGTATGGGGCCAACGTCCTGACTTTC. This gives the protein CASSQVSQGAYGANVLTF.

The chain combines TRBV11-2 with TRBJ1-1; 9 positions agree with TRBD1. V lost 0 bases, J lost 6 bases, and 5 bases stayed unmatched. Germline V gene data show CDR1 as SGHAT and CDR2 as FQNNGV. The CDR3 totals 15 residues. The CDR3 protein is CASSLEGTGLPEAFF. The CDR3 DNA reads as TGTGCCAGCAGCTTAGAAGGGACAGGGCTTCCTGAAGCTTTCTTT.

This chain links TRBV7-2 with TRBJ1-5; D is possibly TRBD1 (6 bases). This CDR3 is 16 amino acids long. The germline V gene encodes CDR1 SGHTA and CDR2 FQGNSA. Trimming removed 3 bases at V and 3 bases at J, with 15 bases between. The CDR3 is CASSLTRQAYNQPQHF. The CDR3 DNA follows: TGTGCCAGCAGCTTGACGAGACAGGCCTACAATCAGCCCCAGCATTTT.

The rearrangement joins TRBV10-3 to TRBJ2-4; 9 bases align to TRBD1. This CDR3 spans 13 amino acids. The germline CDR1 and CDR2 sequences are ENHRY and SYGVKD. With V trimmed by 6 bases and J by 6 bases, 3 bases remained unmatched. CDR3 coding DNA: TGTGCCATCAGCGGGACAGGGACAAACATTCAGTACTTC. Encoded protein: CAISGTGTNIQYF.

The V call is TRBV5-5, the J call TRBJ1-2; perhaps TRBD1 as D (6 bases). CDR1 and CDR2 (germline): SGHKS, YYEKEE (reference sequence). V was trimmed by 0 bases and J by 4 bases, leaving 13 bases between them. This CDR3 comprises 15 residues. CDR3 amino acids: CASSLGGQGGYGYTF. CDR3 DNA: TGTGCCAGCAGCTTGGGGGGACAAGGCGGCTATGGCTACACCTTC.

This chain links TRBV28 with TRBJ2-2; tentatively, D is TRBD1 or TRBD2 (5 bases each). CDR1 is MDHEN and CDR2 is SYDVKM in the germline V gene. The CDR3 is 13 amino acids. Between the trimmed V and J ends, which lost 4 bases and 8 bases, there was a span of 11 bases. CDR3 amino acids: CASSSHRTGELFF. The CDR3 DNA reads TGTGCCAGCAGTTCTCACAGGACTGGGGAGCTGTTTTTT. Full variable domain (missing parts from reference TRBV28 and TRBJ2-2): DVKVTQSSRYLVKRTGEKVFLECVQDMDHENMFWYRQDPGLGLRLIYFSYDVKMKEKGDIPEGYSVSREKKERFSLILESASTNQTSMYLCASSSHRTGELFFGEGSRLTVL.

The gene calls are TRBV9 and TRBJ2-2, with D perhaps matching TRBD1 or TRBD2 (5 bases each). Germline CDR1 SGDLS, CDR2 YYNGEE. Trimming removed 4 bases at V and 6 bases at J, with 19 bases between. CDR3 size: 16 residues. The CDR3 coding sequence is TGTGCCAGCAGCCTCGGGACCGACCGTTGGTCCGGGGAGCTGTTTTTT. Its translation: CASSLGTDRWSGELFF.

The chain links TRBV29-1 to TRBJ2-1; D gene uncertain. This CDR3 region has 15 residues. The germline V gene has CDR1 SQVTM and CDR2 ANQGSEA. Trimming removed 2 bases from V and 0 bases from J, with 11 bases in between. The DNA of the CDR3 is TGCAGCGTTGAAACGGACCCTGGCTCCTACAATGAGCAGTTCTTC. Protein sequence: CSVETDPGSYNEQFF.

J is TRBJ1-5 and V is TRBV5-8; no clear D gene. CDR3 length: 12 amino acids. Trimming removed 1 base from V and 5 bases from J, with 4 bases in between. Germline values: CDR1 SGHTS, CDR2 YDEGEE. CDR3 in DNA: TGTGCCAGCAGCTTGTTGGATCAGCCCCAGCATTTT. Its protein is CASSLLDQPQHF.

Of note for this clone: The same CDR3 is also encoded by other DNA sequences in this sample. The genes are TRBV2 and TRBJ1-5, with D hard to call. The CDR3 contains 13 residues. Deletions cut 5 bases from V and 1 base from J, with 6 bases between. Germline assignment: CDR1 SNHLY and CDR2 FYNNEI. The CDR3 DNA sequence: TGTGCCAGCAGTCCGGACAGCAATCAGCCCCAGCATTTT. Translating it yields CASSPDSNQPQHF.

The V gene is TRBV9, the J gene TRBJ2-5, with D perhaps TRBD2 (6 bases). Germline V gene data show CDR1 as SGDLS and CDR2 as YYNGEE. The CDR3 length is 14 residues. Trimming took 3 bases from V and 0 from J, leaving 9 bases between them. CDR3 DNA sequence: TGTGCCAGCAGCGCCCGGGGGAACCAAGAGACCCAGTACTTC. Its translation is CASSARGNQETQYF.

The chain couples TRBV18 to TRBJ2-1; 9 bases fit TRBD1. Germline V lookup: CDR1 KGHSH, CDR2 LQKENI. The CDR3 is 16 amino acids. The V gene end was trimmed by 1 base and the J gene end by 7 bases; junction bases not matched to a gene: 8. The CDR3 here is CASSPRDRENGNEQFF. In nucleotides, the CDR3 is TGTGCCAGCTCACCACGGGACAGGGAGAACGGGAATGAGCAGTTCTTC.

The chain employs TRBV19 and TRBJ2-7; the D is unclear. CDR1 is LNHDA and CDR2 is SQIVND in the germline V gene (reference sequence). The CDR3 spans 15 residues. V was shortened by 3 bases and J by 4 bases, with 16 bases between the two germline ends. CDR3 region: CASSILQDASYEQYF. The CDR3 DNA follows: TGTGCCAGTAGTATCCTCCAGGACGCGTCTTACGAGCAGTACTTC. Full variable domain (rest looked up from reference TRBV19 and TRBJ2-7): DGGITQSPKYLFRKEGQNVTLSCEQNLNHDAMYWYRQDPGQGLRLIYYSQIVNDFQKGDIAEGYSVSREKKESFPLTVTSAQKNPTAFYLCASSILQDASYEQYFGPGTRLTVT.

The genes are TRBV15 and TRBJ1-4; 7 bases agree with TRBD1. The CDR3 totals 15 residues. Germline V gene lookup returns CDR1 LNHNV and CDR2 YYDKDF (reference sequence). With V trimmed by 5 bases and J by 3 bases, 6 bases remained unmatched. The CDR3 reads CATSLSGGSNEKLFF. Here the CDR3 DNA reads TGTGCCACCAGCCTATCAGGGGGTTCTAATGAAAAACTGTTTTTT.

The gene calls are TRBV4-3 and TRBJ1-1; 7 positions agree with TRBD1. V was pared by 1 base and J by 11 bases, with 10 bases of the junction left unmatched. Looked up from germline, CDR1 is LGHNA and CDR2 is YSLEER. The CDR3 length is 14 residues. The CDR3 reads CASSQVLEGGWAFF. CDR3 bases: TGCGCCAGCAGCCAAGTGCTTGAAGGGGGCTGGGCTTTCTTT.

This clone was recorded a few times. The chain carries TRBV7-3 and TRBJ2-5; 11 bases align to TRBD2. CDR1 and CDR2 (germline): SGHTA, FQGTGA. The CDR3 spans 15 residues. Germline trimming cut 5 bases from V and 3 bases from J; bases unmatched to any gene: 5. The CDR3: CASSALSGREETQYF. The CDR3, as DNA: TGTGCCAGCAGCGCCCTTAGCGGGAGGGAAGAGACCCAGTACTTC.

This chain uses TRBV4-2 with TRBJ2-7, with D possibly being TRBD2 (6 bases). V lost 0 bases and J 2 bases, leaving 8 bases between the germline ends. The CDR3 consists of 14 residues. Germline CDR1 reads LGHNA; CDR2 reads YNFKEQ. The CDR3 coding sequence is TGTGCCAGCAGCCAAGAGGAGGGTCCCTACGAGCAGTACTTC. It translates to CASSQEEGPYEQYF.

The gene calls are TRBV6-5 and TRBJ1-2; D uncertain. Germline CDR1 MNHEY, CDR2 SVGAGI. This CDR3 contains 12 residues. Trimming removed 7 bases from V and 8 bases from J, with 14 bases in between. CDR3 sequence: CASNSGSSGYTF. In DNA, the CDR3 is TGTGCCAGCAATTCGGGATCGAGCGGCTACACCTTC.